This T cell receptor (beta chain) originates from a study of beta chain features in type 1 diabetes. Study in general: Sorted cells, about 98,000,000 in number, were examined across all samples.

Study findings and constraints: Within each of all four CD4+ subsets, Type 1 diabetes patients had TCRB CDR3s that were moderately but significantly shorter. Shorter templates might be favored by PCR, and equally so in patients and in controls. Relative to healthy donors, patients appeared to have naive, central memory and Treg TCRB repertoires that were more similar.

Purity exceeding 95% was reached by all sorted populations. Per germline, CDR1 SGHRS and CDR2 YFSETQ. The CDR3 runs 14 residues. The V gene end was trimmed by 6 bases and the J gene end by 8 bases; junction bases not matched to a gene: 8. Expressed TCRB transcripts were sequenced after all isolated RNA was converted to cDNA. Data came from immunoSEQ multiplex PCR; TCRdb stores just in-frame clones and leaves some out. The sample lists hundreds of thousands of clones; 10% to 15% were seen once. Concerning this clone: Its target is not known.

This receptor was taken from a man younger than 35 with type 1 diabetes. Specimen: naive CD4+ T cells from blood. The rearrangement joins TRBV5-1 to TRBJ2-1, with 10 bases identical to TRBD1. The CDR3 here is CASNPGQGIDEQFF. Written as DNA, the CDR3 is TGCGCCAGCAATCCGGGACAGGGGATCGATGAGCAGTTCTTC.